This T cell receptor (beta chain) was captured in a study of blood T cell repertoires in COVID-19. About the research overall: The United States, Italy and Spain provided the acute and convalescent COVID-19 samples. PBMCs, B-cell-depleted T cells, or T cells were the source of the cDNA or gDNA that made up the material.

In the original analysis: Estimates of nucleated cell counts were drawn from the amplification of reference gene primers. Only in-frame clones appear in the TCRdb table, and some are missing; sequencing was by immunoSEQ multiplex PCR. V and J calls and clone size are copied from that table; D and trimming were computed from the DNA. Of some 450,000 clones in the sample, around 90% were seen once. Germline CDR1 GTSNPN, CDR2 SVGIG (reference sequence). Trimming took off 1 base at V and 4 bases at J, with 8 bases between the two ends. The CDR3 covers 13 residues. This clone has a count of ten or more. The TCR originated in a man between 18 and 35 years old with COVID-19, enrolled during active disease. V gene TRBV30 combines with J gene TRBJ1-3; D remains ambiguous. The source material was peripheral blood. For the CDR3, the DNA is TGTGCCTGGAGTGCGGGGATCGGAAACACCATATATTTT. Translation gives CAWSAGIGNTIYF.